This TCR beta chain was retrieved from a study of CD8+ T cells in alopecia areata. cDNA prepared by RNA extraction and subsequent reverse transcription served as the template for sequencing. Sequenced by immunoSEQ multiplex PCR; TCRdb stores in-frame clones only, minus some. The repertoire holds some 190,000 clones, with roughly three fifths as singletons. The CDR3 spans 14 residues. Germline V gives CDR1 LNHDA, CDR2 SQIVND (reference sequence). V was shortened by 3 bases and J by 4 bases, with 11 bases between the two germline ends. Regarding treatment: oral pan-JAK inhibitor, 5-10 mg twice daily. The chain links TRBV19 to TRBJ2-3, with D perhaps matching TRBD1 or TRBD2 (5 bases each). The specimen was CD4+ T cells sorted from blood, collected between weeks 47 and 50, from a patient treated with tofacitinib. This TCR came from a human donor with alopecia areata. Here the CDR3 DNA reads TGTGCCAGTAGTATTTCTCAGGGAGCAGATACGCAGTATTTT. This codes for CASSISQGADTQYF. Based on the CDR3 plus reference TRBV19 and TRBJ2-3, the full variable domain is DGGITQSPKYLFRKEGQNVTLSCEQNLNHDAMYWYRQDPGQGLRLIYYSQIVNDFQKGDIAEGYSVSREKKESFPLTVTSAQKNPTAFYLCASSISQGADTQYFGPGTRLTVL.